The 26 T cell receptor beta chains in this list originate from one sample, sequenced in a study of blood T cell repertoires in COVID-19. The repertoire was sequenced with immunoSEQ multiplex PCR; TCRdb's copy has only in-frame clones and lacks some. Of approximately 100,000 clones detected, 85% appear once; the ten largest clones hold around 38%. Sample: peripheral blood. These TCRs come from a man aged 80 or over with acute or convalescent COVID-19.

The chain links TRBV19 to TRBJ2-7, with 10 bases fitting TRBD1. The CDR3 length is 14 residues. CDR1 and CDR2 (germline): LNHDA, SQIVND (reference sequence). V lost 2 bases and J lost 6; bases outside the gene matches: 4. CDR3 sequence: CASSIRTGGFEQYF. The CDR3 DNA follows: TGTGCCAGTAGTATACGGACAGGGGGTTTCGAGCAGTACTTC.

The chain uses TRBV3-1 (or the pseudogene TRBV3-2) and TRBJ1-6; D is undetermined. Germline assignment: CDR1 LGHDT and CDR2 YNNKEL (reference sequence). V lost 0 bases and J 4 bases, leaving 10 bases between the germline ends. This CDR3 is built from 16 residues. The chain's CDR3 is CASSQEDAGYNSPLHF. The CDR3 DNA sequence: TGTGCCAGCAGCCAAGAAGATGCAGGTTATAATTCACCCCTCCACTTT.

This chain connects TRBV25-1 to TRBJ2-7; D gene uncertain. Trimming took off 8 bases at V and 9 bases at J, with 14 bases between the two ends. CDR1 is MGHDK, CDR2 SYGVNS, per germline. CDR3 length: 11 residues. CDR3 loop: CASPATFVQYF. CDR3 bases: TGTGCCAGCCCAGCGACTTTTGTGCAGTACTTC.

CDR3 coding DNA: TGTGCCACCGGATTTAGCGGGACGAACAATGAGCAGTTCTTC. Translation: CATGFSGTNNEQFF. V gene TRBV15 combines with J gene TRBJ2-1, with 8 bases fitting TRBD2. V lost 8 bases, J lost 5 bases, and 8 bases stayed unmatched. This CDR3 is 14 amino acids long. Germline CDR1 is LNHNV and CDR2 is YYDKDF (reference sequence).

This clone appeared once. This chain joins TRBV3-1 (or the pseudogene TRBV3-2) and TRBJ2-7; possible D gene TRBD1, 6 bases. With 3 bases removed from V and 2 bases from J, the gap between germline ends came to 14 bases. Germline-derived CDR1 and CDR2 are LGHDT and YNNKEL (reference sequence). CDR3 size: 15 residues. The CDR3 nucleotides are TGTGCCAGCAGCCACGCCCGACAGGTAACCTACGAGCAGTACTTC. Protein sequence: CASSHARQVTYEQYF.

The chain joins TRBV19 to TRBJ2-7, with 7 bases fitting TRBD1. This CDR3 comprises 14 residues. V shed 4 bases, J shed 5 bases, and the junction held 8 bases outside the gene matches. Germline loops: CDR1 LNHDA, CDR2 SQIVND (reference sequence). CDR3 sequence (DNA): TGTGCCAGTAGTAGGACAGACAGGGTCCACGAGCAGTACTTC. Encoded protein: CASSRTDRVHEQYF.

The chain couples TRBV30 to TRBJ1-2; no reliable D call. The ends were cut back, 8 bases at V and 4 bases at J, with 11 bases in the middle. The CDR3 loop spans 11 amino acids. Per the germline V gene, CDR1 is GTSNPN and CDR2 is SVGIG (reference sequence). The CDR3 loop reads CARRGGYGYTF. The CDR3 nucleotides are TGTGCCCGACGGGGTGGCTATGGCTACACCTTC. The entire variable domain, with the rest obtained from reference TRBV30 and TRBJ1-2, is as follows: SQTIHQWPATLVQPVGSPLSLECTVEGTSNPNLYWYRQAAGRGLQLLFYSVGIGQISSEVPQNLSASRPQDRQFILSSKKLLLSDSGFYLCARRGGYGYTFGSGTRLTVV.

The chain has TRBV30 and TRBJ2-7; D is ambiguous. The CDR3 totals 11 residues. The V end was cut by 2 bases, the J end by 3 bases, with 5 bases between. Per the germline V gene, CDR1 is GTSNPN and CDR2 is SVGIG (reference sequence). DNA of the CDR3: TGTGCCTGGAGTACAGACTACGAGCAGTACTTC. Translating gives CAWSTDYEQYF.

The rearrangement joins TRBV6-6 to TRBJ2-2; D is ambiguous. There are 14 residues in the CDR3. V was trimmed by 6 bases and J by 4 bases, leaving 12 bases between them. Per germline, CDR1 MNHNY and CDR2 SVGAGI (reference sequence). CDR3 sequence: CASSSFGGTGELFF. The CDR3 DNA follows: TGTGCCAGCAGCTCTTTCGGCGGCACCGGGGAGCTGTTTTTT.

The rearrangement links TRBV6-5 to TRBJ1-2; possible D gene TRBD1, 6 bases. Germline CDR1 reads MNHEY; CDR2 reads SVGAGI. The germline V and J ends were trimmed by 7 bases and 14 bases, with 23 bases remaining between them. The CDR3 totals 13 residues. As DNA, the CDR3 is TGTGCCAGCACTCAGCCGGGACACAAGGCGTGGACCTTC. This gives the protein CASTQPGHKAWTF.

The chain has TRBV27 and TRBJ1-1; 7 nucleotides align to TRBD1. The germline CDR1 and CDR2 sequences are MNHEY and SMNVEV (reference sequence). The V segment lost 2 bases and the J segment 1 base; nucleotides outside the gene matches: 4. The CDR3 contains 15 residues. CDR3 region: CASSLGTVKNTEAFF. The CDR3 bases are TGTGCCAGCAGTTTAGGGACAGTGAAGAACACTGAAGCTTTCTTT.

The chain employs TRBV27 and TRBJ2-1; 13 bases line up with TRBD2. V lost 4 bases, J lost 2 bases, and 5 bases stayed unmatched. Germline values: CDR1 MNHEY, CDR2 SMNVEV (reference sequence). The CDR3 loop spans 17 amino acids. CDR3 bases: TGTGCCAGCAGTTGGACTAGCGGGGGCGGAGCCTACAATGAGCAGTTCTTC. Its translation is CASSWTSGGGAYNEQFF.

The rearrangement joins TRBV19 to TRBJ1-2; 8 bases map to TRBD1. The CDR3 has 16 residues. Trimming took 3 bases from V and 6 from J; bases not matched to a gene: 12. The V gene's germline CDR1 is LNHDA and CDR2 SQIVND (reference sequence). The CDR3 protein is CASSIAQGARYDGYTF. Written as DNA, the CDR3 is TGTGCCAGTAGTATTGCGCAGGGGGCCCGTTATGATGGCTACACCTTC. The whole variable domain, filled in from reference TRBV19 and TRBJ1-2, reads DGGITQSPKYLFRKEGQNVTLSCEQNLNHDAMYWYRQDPGQGLRLIYYSQIVNDFQKGDIAEGYSVSREKKESFPLTVTSAQKNPTAFYLCASSIAQGARYDGYTFGSGTRLTVV.

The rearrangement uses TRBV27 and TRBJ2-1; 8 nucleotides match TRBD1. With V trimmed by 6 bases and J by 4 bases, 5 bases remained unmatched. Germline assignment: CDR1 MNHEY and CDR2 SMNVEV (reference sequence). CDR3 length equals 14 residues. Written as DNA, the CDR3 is TGTGCCAGCAGGGCAAGGGACAGGTACAATGAGCAGTTCTTC. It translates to CASRARDRYNEQFF.

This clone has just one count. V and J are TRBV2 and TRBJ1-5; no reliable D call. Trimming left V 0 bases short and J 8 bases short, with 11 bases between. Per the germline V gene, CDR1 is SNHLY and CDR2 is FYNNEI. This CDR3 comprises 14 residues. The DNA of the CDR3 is TGTGCCAGCAGTGAAGCCCCCGTCCGGGAGCCCCAGCATTTT. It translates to CASSEAPVREPQHF.

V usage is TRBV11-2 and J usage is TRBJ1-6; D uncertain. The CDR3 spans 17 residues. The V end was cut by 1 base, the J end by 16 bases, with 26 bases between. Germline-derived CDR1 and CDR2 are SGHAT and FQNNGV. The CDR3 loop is CASSLAGGGPFIELLHF. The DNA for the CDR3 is TGTGCCAGCAGCTTAGCCGGAGGCGGCCCGTTCATAGAGCTACTCCACTTT.

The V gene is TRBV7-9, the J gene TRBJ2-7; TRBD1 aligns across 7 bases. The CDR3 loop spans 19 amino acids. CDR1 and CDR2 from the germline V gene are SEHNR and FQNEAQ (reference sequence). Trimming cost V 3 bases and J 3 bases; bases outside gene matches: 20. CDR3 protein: CASSFGHGVSRTGYYEQYF. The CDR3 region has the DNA TGTGCCAGCAGCTTCGGCCATGGGGTGTCTAGGACAGGCTACTACGAGCAGTACTTC.

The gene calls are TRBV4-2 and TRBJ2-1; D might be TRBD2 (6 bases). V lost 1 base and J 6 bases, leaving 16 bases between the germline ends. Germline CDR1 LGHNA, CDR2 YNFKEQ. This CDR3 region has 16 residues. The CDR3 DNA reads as TGTGCCAGCAGCCAAGCCCCAAGACCGCGGGGCAATGAGCAGTTCTTC. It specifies CASSQAPRPRGNEQFF.

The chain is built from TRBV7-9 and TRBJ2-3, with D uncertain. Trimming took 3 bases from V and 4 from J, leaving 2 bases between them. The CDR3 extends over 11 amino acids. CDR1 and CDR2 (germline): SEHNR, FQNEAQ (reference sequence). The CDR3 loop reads CASSFSDTQYF. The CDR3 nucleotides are TGTGCCAGCAGCTTCTCAGATACGCAGTATTTT.

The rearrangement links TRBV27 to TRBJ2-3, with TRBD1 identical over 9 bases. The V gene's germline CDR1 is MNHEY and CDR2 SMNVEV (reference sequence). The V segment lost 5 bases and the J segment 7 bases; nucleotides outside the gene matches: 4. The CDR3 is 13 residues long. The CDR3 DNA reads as TGTGCCAGCAGTGGGGGACAGGGTTATACGCAGTATTTT. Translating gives CASSGGQGYTQYF.

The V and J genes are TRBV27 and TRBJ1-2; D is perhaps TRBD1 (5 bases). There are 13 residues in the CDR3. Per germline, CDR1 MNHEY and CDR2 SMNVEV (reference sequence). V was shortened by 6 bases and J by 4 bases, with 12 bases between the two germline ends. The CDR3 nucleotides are TGTGCCAGCAGAAATGCGGGGGGCTATGGCTACACCTTC. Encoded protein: CASRNAGGYGYTF.

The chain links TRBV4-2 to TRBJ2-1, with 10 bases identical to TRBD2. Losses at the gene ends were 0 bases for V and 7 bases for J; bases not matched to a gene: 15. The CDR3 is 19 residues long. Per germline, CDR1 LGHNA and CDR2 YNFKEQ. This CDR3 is CASSQDPTTSGRAENEQFF. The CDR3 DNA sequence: TGTGCCAGCAGCCAAGATCCCACGACCAGCGGGAGGGCCGAAAATGAGCAGTTCTTC.

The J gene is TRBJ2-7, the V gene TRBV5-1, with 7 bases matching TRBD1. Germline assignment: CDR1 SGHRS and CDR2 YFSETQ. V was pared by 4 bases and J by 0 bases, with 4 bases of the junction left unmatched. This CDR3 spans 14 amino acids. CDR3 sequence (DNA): TGCGCCAGCAGCCCCGGGACAGTCTCCTACGAGCAGTACTTC. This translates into CASSPGTVSYEQYF.

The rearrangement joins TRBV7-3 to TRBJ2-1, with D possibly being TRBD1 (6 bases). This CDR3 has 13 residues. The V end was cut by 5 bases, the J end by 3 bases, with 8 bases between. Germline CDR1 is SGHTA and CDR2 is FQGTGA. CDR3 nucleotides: TGTGCCAGCAGCCAAGGGGGCTACAATGAGCAGTTCTTC. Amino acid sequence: CASSQGGYNEQFF.

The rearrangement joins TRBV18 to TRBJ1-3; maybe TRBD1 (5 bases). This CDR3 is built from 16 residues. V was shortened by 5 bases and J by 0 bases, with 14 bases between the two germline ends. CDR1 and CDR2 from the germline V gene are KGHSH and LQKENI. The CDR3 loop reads CASSVFRDYSGNTIYF. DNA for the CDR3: TGTGCCAGCTCAGTTTTCCGGGACTACTCTGGAAACACCATATATTTT. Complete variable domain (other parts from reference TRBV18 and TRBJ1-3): NAGVMQNPRHLVRRRGQEARLRCSPMKGHSHVYWYRQLPEEGLKFMVYLQKENIIDESGMPKERFSAEFPKEGPSILRIQQVVRGDSAAYFCASSVFRDYSGNTIYFGEGSWLTVV.

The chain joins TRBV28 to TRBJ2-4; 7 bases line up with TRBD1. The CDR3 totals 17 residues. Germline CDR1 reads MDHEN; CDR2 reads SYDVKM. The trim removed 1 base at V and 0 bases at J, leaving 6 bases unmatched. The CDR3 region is CASSLYGTELAKNIQYF. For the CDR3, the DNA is TGTGCCAGCAGTTTATACGGGACAGAGCTAGCCAAAAACATTCAGTACTTC. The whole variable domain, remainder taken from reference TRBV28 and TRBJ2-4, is DVKVTQSSRYLVKRTGEKVFLECVQDMDHENMFWYRQDPGLGLRLIYFSYDVKMKEKGDIPEGYSVSREKKERFSLILESASTNQTSMYLCASSLYGTELAKNIQYFGAGTRLSVL.